The source of this T cell receptor (beta chain) is a study of CD8+ T cells in alopecia areata. This clone was counted a few times. Antigen unknown. Findings and caveats of the study: More clonal than normal scalp was lesional scalp, particularly alopecia totalis/universalis.

cDNA reverse transcribed from extracted RNA served as the sequencing template. The data were produced by immunoSEQ multiplex PCR, yet TCRdb's version contains in-frame clones alone and is incomplete. The data show 150,000 or so clones, roughly 50% seen once. Alopecia areata patients provided lesional scalp punch biopsies and peripheral blood. The clonotype comes from a human donor with alopecia areata. Sequenced material: CD8+ T cells sorted from blood, taken at week 0.

The CDR3: CASSVAGTEIDGYTF. CDR3 nucleotides: TGTGCCAGCAGCGTGGCCGGGACGGAAATTGATGGCTACACCTTC. V gene TRBV9 combines with J gene TRBJ1-2; a weak D match, TRBD1 (5 bases). From germline, CDR1 is SGDLS and CDR2 YYNGEE. Trimming cost V 2 bases and J 6 bases, with 17 bases left between them. The CDR3 is 15 residues long.